Sequencing of this T cell receptor beta chain was carried out in a study of Ad26.COV2.S vaccination and SARS-CoV-2 variants. Method: immunoSEQ multiplex PCR; TCRdb's copy keeps in-frame clones and lacks some. This table holds 300,000 to 400,000 clones, 88% found once. This clone was detected once. The germline gives CDR1 SGHDT, CDR2 YYEEEE. Trimming removed 5 bases from V and 5 bases from J, with 19 bases in between. This CDR3 is built from 16 residues. Specified treatment: around 19 received Ad26.COV2.S at low or high dose, single or two shots; 5 received placebo; per-sample allocation not given. It was on day 63 after the first vaccine or placebo injection that samples were taken. Donation came from an adult in Boston who was aged 18-55 years.

The TCR comes from a person aged 18-65 years who received the Ad26.COV2.S COVID-19 vaccine or a placebo. The rearrangement links TRBV5-6 to TRBJ2-2, with a tentative D call TRBD1 (7 bases). Sequencing was performed on peripheral blood, taken in a trial of Ad26.COV2.S vaccine versus placebo. This CDR3 reads CASRKAGGPRTGELFF. The CDR3 DNA is TGTGCCAGCAGAAAAGCAGGGGGGCCACGGACCGGGGAGCTGTTTTTT.